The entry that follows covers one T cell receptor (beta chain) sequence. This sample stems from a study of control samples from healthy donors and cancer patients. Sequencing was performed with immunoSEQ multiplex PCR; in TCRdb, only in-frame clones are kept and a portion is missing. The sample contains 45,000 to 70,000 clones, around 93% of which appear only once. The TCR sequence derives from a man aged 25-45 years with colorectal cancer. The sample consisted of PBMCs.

This chain's CDR3 is CASHPQSFSGNTIYF. DNA for the CDR3: TGTGCCAGCCACCCACAGTCCTTCAGTGGAAACACCATATATTTT. The chain uses TRBV19 and TRBJ1-3; D is uncertain. The V end lost 9 bases, the J end lost 3 bases, and 18 bases lay between the germline ends. The CDR3 covers 15 residues. The V gene's germline CDR1 is LNHDA and CDR2 SQIVND (reference sequence).